The entry that follows covers one T cell receptor (beta chain) sequence. The antigen is undetermined. This sample is drawn from a study of blood T cells in healthy people across ages. Overall study results and limits: The recorded TCR beta diversity per million T cells decreased in a roughly linear manner with age.

It was with a sample-barcoded 5' primer and a J-beta primer mix that a second PCR of roughly 6 to 11 cycles was run. Each cDNA molecule, via a template-switch adaptor with 12 random nucleotides, was tagged. TCRdb re-called the 5' RACE reads with MiXCR, one entry per CDR3 protein. The data hold around 1,700,000 distinct CDR3 sequences, with 28% observed a single time. Sequenced material: blood. This TCR came from a woman younger than 45 in good health.

The CDR3 nucleotides read TGTGCCAGCAGTTTATTCTTCGGGTACAATGAGCAGTTCTTC. Protein sequence: CASSLFFGYNEQFF. V is TRBV12-3 or TRBV12-4 and J is TRBJ2-1; D uncertain. Trimming removed 2 bases at V and 4 bases at J, with 9 bases between. There are 14 residues in the CDR3.